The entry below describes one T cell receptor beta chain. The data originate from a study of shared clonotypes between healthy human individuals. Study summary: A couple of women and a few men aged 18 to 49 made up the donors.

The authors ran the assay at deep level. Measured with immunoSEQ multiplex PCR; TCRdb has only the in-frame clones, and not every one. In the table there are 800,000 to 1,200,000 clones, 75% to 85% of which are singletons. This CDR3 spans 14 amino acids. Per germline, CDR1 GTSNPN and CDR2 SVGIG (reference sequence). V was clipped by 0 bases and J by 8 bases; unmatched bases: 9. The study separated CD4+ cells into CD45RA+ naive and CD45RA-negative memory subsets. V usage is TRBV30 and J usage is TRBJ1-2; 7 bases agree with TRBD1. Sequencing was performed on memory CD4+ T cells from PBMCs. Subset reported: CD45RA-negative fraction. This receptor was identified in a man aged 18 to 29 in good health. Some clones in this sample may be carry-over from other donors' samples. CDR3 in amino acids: CAWSVAPTGVGYTF. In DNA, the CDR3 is TGTGCCTGGAGTGTAGCCCCTACAGGGGTCGGCTACACCTTC.